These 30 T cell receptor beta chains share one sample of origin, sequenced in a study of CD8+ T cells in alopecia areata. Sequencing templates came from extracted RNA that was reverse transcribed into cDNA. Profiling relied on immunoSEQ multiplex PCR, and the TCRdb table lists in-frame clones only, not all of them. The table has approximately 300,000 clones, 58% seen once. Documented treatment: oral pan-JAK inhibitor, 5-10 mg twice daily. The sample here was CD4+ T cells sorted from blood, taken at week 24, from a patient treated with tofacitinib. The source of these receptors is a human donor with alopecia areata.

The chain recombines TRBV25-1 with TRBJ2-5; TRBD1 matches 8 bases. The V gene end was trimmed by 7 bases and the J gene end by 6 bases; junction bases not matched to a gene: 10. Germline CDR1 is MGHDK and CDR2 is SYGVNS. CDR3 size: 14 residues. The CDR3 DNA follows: TGTGCCAGCACCCTGGCAGGGGGCACAAAGACCCAGTACTTC. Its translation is CASTLAGGTKTQYF. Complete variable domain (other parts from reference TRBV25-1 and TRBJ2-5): EADIYQTPRYLVIGTGKKITLECSQTMGHDKMYWYQQDPGMELHLIHYSYGVNSTEKGDLSSESTVSRIRTEHFPLTLESARPSHTSQYLCASTLAGGTKTQYFGPGTRLLVL.

The CDR3 bases are TGTGCCTGGAGTTGGCAAGAGACCCAGTACTTC. Amino acid sequence: CAWSWQETQYF. The chain joins TRBV30 to TRBJ2-5; D is uncertain. The CDR3 sequence is 11 residues long. Deletions cut 2 bases from V and 2 bases from J, with 3 bases between. Germline CDR1 and CDR2: GTSNPN and SVGIG (reference sequence).

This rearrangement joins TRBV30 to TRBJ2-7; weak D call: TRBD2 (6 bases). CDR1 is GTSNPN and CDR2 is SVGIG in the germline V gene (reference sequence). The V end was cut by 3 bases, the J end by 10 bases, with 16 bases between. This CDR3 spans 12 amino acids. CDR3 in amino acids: CAWSRRESPQYF. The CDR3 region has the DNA TGTGCCTGGAGCCGTCGGGAGTCCCCCCAGTACTTC.

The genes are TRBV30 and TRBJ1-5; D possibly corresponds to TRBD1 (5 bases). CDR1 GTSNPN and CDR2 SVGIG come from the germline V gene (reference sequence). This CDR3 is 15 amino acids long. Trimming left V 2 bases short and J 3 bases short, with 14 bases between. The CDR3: CAWSRGLVTNQPQHF. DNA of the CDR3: TGTGCCTGGAGTCGGGGCCTGGTGACCAATCAGCCCCAGCATTTT.

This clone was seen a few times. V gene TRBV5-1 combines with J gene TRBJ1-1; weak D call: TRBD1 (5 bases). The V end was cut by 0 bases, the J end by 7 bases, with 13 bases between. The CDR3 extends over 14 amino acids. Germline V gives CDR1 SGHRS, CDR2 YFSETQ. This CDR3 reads CASSLGGAQGEAFF. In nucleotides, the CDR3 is TGCGCCAGCAGCTTGGGGGGCGCGCAGGGTGAAGCTTTCTTT.

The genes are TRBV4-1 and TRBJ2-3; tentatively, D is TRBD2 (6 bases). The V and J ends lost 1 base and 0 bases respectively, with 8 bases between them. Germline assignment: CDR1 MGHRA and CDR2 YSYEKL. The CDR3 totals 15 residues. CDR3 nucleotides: TGCGCCAGCAGCCAAGTTGGGACTAGCACAGATACGCAGTATTTT. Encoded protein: CASSQVGTSTDTQYF.

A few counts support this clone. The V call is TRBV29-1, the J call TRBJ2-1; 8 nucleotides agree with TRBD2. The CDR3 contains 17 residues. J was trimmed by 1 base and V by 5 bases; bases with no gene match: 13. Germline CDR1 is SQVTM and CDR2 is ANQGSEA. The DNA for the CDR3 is TGCAGCGTTTGGCGGCCCTTAGCGGGGCCGTCCTACAATGAGCAGTTCTTC. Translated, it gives CSVWRPLAGPSYNEQFF.

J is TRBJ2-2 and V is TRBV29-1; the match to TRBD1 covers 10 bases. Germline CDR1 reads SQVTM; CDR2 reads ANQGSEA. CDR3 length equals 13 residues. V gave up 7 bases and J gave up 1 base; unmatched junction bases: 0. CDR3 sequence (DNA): TGCAGCGGGGACAGGGGGAACACCGGGGAGCTGTTTTTT. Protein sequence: CSGDRGNTGELFF.

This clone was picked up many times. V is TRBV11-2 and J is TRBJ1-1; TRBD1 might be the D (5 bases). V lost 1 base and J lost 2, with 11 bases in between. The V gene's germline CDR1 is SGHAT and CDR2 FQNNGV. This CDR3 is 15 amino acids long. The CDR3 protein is CASSLGRGLNTEAFF. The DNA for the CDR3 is TGTGCCAGCAGCTTAGGAAGGGGCCTAAACACTGAAGCTTTCTTT.

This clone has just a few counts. The CDR3 loop reads CASSYAGTTDEAFF. The CDR3 nucleotides are TGTGCCAGCAGTTATGCGGGGACGACAGATGAAGCTTTCTTT. This chain uses TRBV6-5 with TRBJ1-1, with D tentatively TRBD1 (5 bases). This CDR3 contains 14 residues. CDR1 is MNHEY and CDR2 is SVGAGI in the germline V gene. V lost 3 bases, J lost 7 bases, and 15 bases lay in between.

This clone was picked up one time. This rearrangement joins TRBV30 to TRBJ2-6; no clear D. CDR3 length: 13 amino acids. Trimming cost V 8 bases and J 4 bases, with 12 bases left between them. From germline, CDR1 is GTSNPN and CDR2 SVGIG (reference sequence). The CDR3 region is CALRRWGANVLTF. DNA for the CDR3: TGTGCCCTCCGGCGGTGGGGGGCCAACGTCCTGACTTTC.

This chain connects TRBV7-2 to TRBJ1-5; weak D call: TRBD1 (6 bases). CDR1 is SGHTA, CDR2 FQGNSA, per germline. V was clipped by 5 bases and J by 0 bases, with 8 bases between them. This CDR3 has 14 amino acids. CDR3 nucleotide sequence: TGTGCCAGCAGCCCACAGGGTAGCAATCAGCCCCAGCATTTT. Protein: CASSPQGSNQPQHF.

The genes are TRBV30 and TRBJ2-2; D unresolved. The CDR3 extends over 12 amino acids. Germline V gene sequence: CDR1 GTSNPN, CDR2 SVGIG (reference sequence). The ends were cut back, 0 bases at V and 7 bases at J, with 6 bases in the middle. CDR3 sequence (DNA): TGTGCCTGGAGTGTCGTTGTCGGGGAGCTGTTTTTT. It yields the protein CAWSVVVGELFF.

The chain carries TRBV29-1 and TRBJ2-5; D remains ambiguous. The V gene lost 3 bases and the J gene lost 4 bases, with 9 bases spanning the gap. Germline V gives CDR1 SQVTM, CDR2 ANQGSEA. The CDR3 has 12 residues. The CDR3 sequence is CSVEKSAETQYF. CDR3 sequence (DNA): TGCAGCGTTGAGAAATCGGCAGAGACCCAGTACTTC.

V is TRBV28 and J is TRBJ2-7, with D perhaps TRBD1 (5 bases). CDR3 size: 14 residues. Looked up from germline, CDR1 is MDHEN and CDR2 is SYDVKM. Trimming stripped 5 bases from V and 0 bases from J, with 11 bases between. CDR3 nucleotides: TGTGCCAGCAGTACACCGACAGACTCCTACGAGCAGTACTTC. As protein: CASSTPTDSYEQYF. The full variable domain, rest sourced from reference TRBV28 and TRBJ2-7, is DVKVTQSSRYLVKRTGEKVFLECVQDMDHENMFWYRQDPGLGLRLIYFSYDVKMKEKGDIPEGYSVSREKKERFSLILESASTNQTSMYLCASSTPTDSYEQYFGPGTRLTVT.

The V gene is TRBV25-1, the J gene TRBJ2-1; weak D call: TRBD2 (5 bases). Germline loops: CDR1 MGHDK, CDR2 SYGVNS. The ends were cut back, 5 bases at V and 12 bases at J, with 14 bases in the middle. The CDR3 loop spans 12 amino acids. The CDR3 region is CASSNPGNRQFF. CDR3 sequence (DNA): TGTGCCAGCAGTAACCCGGGAAATAGGCAGTTCTTC.

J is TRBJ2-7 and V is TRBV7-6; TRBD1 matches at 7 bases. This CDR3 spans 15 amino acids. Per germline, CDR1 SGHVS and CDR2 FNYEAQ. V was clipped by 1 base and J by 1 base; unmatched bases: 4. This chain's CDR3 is CASSLDPGQSYEQYF. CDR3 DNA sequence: TGTGCCAGCAGCTTAGACCCGGGACAGTCCTACGAGCAGTACTTC. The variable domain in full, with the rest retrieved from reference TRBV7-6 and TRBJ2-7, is GAGVSQSPRYKVTKRGQDVALRCDPISGHVSLYWYRQALGQGPEFLTYFNYEAQQDKSGLPNDRFSAERPEGSISTLTIQRTEQRDSAMYRCASSLDPGQSYEQYFGPGTRLTVT.

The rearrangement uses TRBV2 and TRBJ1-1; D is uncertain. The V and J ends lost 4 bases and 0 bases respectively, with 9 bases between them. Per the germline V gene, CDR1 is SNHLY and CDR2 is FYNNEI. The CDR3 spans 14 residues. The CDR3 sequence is CASSAQPMNTEAFF. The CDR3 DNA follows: TGTGCCAGCAGTGCTCAACCCATGAACACTGAAGCTTTCTTT.

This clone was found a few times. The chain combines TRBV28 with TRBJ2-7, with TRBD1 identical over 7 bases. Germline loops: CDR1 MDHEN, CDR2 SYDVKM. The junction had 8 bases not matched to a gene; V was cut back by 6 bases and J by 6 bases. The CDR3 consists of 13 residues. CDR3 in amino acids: CASRLDRVSEQYF. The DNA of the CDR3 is TGTGCCAGCAGACTCGACAGGGTTAGCGAGCAGTACTTC.

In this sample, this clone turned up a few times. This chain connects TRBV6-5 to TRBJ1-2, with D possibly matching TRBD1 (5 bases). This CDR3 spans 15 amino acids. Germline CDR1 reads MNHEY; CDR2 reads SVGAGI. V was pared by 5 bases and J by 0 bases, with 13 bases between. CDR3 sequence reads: CASSPTGFANYGYTF. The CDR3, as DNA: TGTGCCAGCAGTCCTACAGGCTTTGCTAACTATGGCTACACCTTC.

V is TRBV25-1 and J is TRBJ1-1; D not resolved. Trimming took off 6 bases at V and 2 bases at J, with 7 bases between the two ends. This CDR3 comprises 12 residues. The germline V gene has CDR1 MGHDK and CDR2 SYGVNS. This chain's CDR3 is CASRSGNTEAFF. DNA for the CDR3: TGTGCCAGCAGATCTGGTAACACTGAAGCTTTCTTT.

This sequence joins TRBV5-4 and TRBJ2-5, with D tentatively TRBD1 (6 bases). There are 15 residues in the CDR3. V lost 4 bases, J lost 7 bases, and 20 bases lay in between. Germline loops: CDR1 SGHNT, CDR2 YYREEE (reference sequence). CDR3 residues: CASSPGTSERGTQYF. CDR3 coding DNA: TGTGCCAGCAGCCCCGGGACATCAGAGCGCGGGACCCAGTACTTC.

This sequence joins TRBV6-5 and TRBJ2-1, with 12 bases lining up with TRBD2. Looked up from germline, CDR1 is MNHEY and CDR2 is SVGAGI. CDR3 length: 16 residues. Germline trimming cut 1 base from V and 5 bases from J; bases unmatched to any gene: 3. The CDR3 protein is CASSYYLAGGNNEQFF. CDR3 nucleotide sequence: TGTGCCAGCAGTTACTATCTAGCGGGGGGGAACAATGAGCAGTTCTTC.

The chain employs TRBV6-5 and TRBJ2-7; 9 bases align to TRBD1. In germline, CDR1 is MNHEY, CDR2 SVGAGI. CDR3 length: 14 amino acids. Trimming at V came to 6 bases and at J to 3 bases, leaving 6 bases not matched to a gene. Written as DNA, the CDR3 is TGTGCCAGCAGAGCCGGGACAGGGATCTACGAGCAGTACTTC. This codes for CASRAGTGIYEQYF.

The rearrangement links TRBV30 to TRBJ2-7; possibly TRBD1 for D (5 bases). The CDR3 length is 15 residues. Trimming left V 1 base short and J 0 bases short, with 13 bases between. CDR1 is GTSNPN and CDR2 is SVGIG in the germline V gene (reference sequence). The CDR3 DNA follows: TGTGCCTGGAGTGGTAGGCCAGGGTCCTCCTACGAGCAGTACTTC. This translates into CAWSGRPGSSYEQYF.

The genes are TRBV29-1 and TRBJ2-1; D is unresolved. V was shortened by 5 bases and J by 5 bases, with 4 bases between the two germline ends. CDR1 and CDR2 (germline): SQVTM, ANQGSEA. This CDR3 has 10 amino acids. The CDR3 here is CSVSHNEQFF. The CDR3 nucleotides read TGCAGCGTTAGCCACAATGAGCAGTTCTTC.

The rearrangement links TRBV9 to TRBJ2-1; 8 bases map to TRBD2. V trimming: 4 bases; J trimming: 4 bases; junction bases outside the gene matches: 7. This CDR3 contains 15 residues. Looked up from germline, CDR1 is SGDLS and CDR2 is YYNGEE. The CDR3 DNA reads TGTGCCAGCAGCATAGCGGGGACAAAGTACAATGAGCAGTTCTTC. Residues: CASSIAGTKYNEQFF.

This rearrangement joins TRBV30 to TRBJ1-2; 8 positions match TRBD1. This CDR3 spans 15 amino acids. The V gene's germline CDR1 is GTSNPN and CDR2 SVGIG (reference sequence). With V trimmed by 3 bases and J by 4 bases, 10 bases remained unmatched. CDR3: CAWRGKTGDLYGYTF. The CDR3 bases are TGTGCCTGGAGGGGAAAGACAGGGGACCTCTATGGCTACACCTTC.

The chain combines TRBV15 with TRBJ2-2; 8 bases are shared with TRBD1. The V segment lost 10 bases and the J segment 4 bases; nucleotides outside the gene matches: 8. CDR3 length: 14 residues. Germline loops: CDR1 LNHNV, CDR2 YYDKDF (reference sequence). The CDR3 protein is CAIQTGVSTGELFF. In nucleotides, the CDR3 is TGTGCCATCCAGACAGGGGTGAGCACCGGGGAGCTGTTTTTT.

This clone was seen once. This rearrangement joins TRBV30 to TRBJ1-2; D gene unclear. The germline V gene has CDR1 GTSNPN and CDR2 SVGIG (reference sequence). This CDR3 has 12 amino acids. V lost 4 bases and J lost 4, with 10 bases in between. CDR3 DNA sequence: TGTGCCTGGACTGGCCAGCCCTATGGCTACACCTTC. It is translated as CAWTGQPYGYTF.